This TCR beta chain was observed in a study of blood T cell repertoires in COVID-19. Across the study: The United States, Italy and Spain were the sources of the acute and convalescent COVID-19 samples. The cDNA or gDNA used as material had been derived from T cells, B-cell-depleted T cells, or PBMCs.

Germline CDR1 reads MNHEY; CDR2 reads SVGAGI. The V gene lost 8 bases and the J gene lost 0 bases, with 14 bases spanning the gap. The CDR3 is 15 residues long. In the authors' methods: Estimation of nucleated cell counts relied on the amplification of reference gene primers. TCRdb's table, derived via immunoSEQ multiplex PCR, lists solely in-frame clones and lacks some. D and trimming were read from the DNA, whereas the V and J calls and clone size are those reported in that table. Of more than 200,000 clones in the sample, about 83% were seen once. This receptor was identified in a man aged 40-55 years with active or convalescent COVID-19. The chain couples TRBV6-5 to TRBJ2-1; D call uncertain. The sequenced material came from peripheral blood. The CDR3 nucleotides read TGTGCCAGCGGCATGGGCGTGAGCTCCTACAATGAGCAGTTCTTC. This translates into CASGMGVSSYNEQFF.